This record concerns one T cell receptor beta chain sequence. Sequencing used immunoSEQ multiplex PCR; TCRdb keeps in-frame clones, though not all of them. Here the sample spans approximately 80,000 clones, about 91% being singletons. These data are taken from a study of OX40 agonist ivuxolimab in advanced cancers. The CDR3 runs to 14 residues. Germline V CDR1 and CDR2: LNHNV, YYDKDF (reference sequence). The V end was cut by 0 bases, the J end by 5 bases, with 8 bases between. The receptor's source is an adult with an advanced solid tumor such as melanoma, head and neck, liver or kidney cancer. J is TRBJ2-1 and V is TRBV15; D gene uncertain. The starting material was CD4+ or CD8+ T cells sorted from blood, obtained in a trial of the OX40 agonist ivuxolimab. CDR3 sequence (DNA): TGTGCCACCAGCAGAGAACACAGTAACAATGAGCAGTTCTTC. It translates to CATSREHSNNEQFF.